This record looks at one T cell receptor (beta chain) sequence and its context. Its antigen is unknown. The sequenced template was RNA, covering the TCR beta CDR3 region. RT-PCR was first run with HTBI primers, then multiplex PCR in a second round. Using its own MiXCR run on the multiplex PCR reads, TCRdb lists one record per CDR3 protein. The sample consists of 210,000 or so distinct CDR3 sequences, approximately 29% of them appearing once. A duration under 3 months, NOSPECS ≥4, CAS ≥3 and moderate-to-severe activity characterized the donors with ophthalmopathy. Patients were diagnosed from clinical symptoms, serum thyroxine, TRAb, thyroid ultrasound and orbital computed tomography. PBMCs were isolated from a roughly 9.3 ml sample of fresh peripheral blood. This specimen comes from a study of Graves' ophthalmopathy and Graves' hyperthyroidism. Study results and limitations: Thyroid clonotypes that were expanded above 0.001 frequency mostly also appeared in blood.

Germline values: CDR1 LNHNV, CDR2 YYDKDF (reference sequence). Trimming stripped 0 bases from V and 3 bases from J, with 18 bases between. The CDR3 loop spans 17 amino acids. This sequence originates from a man aged 50-60 years with Graves' ophthalmopathy. The specimen sequenced was peripheral blood. The V call is TRBV15, the J call TRBJ2-7; perhaps TRBD2 as D (6 bases). The CDR3 DNA sequence: TGTGCCACCAGCAGAGATCCACGACTAGAGTGGGGCTACGAGCAGTACTTC. Protein: CATSRDPRLEWGYEQYF.